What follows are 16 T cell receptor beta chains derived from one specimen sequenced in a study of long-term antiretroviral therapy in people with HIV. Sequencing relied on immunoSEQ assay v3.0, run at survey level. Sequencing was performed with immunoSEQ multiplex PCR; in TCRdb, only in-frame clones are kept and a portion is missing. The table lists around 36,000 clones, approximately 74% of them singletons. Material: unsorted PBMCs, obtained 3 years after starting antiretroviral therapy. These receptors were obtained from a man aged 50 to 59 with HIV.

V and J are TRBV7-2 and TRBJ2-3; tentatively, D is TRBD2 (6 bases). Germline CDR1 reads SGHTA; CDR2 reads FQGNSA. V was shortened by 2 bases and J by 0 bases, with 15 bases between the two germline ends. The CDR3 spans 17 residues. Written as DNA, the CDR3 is TGTGCCAGCAGCTTACGTCGGGCGGGACCCAGCACAGATACGCAGTATTTT. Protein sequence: CASSLRRAGPSTDTQYF.

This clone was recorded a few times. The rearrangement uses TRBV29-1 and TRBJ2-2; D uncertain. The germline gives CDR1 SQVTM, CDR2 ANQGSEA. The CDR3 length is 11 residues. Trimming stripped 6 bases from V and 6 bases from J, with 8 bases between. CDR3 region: CSVGFPGELFF. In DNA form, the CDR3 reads TGCAGCGTGGGTTTCCCCGGGGAGCTGTTTTTT.

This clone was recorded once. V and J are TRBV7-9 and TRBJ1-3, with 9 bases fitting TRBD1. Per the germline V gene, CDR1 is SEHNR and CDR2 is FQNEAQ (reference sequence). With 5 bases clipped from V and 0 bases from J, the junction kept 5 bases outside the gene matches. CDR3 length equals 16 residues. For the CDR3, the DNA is TGTGCCAGCAGCCCACAGGGGGCACACTCTGGAAACACCATATATTTT. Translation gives CASSPQGAHSGNTIYF.

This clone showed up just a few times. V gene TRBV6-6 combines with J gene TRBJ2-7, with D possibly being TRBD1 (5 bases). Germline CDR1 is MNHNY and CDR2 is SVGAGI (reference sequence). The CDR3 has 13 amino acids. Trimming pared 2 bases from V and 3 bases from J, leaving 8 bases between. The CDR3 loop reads CASSYGQRYEQYF. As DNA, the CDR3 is TGTGCCAGCAGTTACGGACAACGCTACGAGCAGTACTTC.

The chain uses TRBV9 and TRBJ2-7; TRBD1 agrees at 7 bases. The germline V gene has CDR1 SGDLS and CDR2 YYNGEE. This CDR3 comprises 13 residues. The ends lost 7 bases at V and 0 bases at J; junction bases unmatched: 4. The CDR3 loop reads CASGQVDSYEQYF. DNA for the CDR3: TGTGCCAGCGGACAGGTCGACTCCTACGAGCAGTACTTC.

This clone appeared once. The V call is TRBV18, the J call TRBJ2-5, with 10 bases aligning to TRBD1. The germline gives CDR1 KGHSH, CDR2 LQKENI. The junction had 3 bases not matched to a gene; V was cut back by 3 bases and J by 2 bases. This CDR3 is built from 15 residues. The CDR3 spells CASSPPGQGQETQYF. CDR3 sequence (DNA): TGTGCCAGCTCACCTCCGGGACAGGGGCAAGAGACCCAGTACTTC.

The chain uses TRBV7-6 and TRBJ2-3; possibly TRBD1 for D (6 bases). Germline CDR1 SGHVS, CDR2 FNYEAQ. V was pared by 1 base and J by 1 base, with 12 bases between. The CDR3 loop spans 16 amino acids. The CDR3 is CASSLGAGEGTDTQYF. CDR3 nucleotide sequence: TGTGCCAGCAGCTTAGGAGCAGGGGAAGGCACAGATACGCAGTATTTT. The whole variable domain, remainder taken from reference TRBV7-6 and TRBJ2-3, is GAGVSQSPRYKVTKRGQDVALRCDPISGHVSLYWYRQALGQGPEFLTYFNYEAQQDKSGLPNDRFSAERPEGSISTLTIQRTEQRDSAMYRCASSLGAGEGTDTQYFGPGTRLTVL.

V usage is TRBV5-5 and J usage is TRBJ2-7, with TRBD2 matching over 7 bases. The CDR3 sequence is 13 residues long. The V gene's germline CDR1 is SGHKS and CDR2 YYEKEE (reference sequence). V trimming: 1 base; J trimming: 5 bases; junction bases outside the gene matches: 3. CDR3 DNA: TGTGCCAGCAGCTTGAATGGGGGGGACGAGCAGTACTTC. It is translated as CASSLNGGDEQYF.

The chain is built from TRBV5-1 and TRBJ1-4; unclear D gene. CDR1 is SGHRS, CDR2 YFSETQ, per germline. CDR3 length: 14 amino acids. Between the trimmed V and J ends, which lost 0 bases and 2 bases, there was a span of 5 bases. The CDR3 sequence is CASSLVGTNEKLFF. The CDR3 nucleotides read TGCGCCAGCAGCTTGGTCGGGACTAATGAAAAACTGTTTTTT.

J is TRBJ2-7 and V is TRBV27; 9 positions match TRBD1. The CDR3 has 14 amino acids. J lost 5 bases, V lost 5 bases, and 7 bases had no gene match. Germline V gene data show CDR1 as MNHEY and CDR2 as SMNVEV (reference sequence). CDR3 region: CASSTQTGGNEQYF. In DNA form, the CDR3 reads TGTGCCAGCAGTACTCAGACAGGGGGGAACGAGCAGTACTTC.

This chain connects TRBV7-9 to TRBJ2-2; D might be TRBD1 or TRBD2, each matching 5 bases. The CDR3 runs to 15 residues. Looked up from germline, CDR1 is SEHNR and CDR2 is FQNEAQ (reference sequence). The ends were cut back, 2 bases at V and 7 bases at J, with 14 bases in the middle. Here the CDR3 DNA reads TGTGCCAGCAGCTTAAAATTCTTGGGGGACGGGGAGCTGTTTTTT. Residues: CASSLKFLGDGELFF.

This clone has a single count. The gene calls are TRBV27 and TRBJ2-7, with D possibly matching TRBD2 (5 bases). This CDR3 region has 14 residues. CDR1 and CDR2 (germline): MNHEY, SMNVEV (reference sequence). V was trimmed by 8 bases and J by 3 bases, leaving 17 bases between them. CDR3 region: CASGNWRNRYEQYF. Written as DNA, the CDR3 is TGTGCCAGCGGTAACTGGAGGAACCGCTACGAGCAGTACTTC.

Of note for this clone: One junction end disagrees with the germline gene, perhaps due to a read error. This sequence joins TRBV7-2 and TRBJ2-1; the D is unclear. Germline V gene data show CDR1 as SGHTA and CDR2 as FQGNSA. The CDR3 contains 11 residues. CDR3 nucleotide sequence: TGTGCCAGCAGCTCCTTCAATGAGCAGTTCTTC. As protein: CASSSFNEQFF.

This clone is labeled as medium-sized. CDR3 in amino acids: CASSPFDRTSNQPQHF. In DNA, the CDR3 is TGTGCCAGCTCACCATTCGACAGGACTAGCAATCAGCCCCAGCATTTT. V is TRBV18 and J is TRBJ1-5, with D possibly TRBD1 on 6 matching bases. Germline CDR1 and CDR2: KGHSH and LQKENI. This CDR3 region has 16 residues. Trimming removed 2 bases at V and 0 bases at J, with 11 bases between.

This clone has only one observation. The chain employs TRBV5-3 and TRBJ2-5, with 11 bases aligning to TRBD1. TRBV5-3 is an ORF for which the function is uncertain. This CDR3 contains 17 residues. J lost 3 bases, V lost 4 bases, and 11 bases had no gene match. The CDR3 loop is CARSTDRGRTQKETQYF. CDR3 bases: TGTGCCAGAAGCACGGACAGGGGGCGCACCCAAAAAGAGACCCAGTACTTC.

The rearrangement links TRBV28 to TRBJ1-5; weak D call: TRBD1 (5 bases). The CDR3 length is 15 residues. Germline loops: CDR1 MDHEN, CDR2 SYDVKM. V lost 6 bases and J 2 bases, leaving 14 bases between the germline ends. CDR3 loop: CASSPGFLGNQPQHF. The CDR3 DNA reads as TGTGCCAGCAGCCCAGGGTTTTTAGGCAATCAGCCCCAGCATTTT.